This record looks at one T cell receptor (beta chain) sequence and its context. Its antigen is not identified. The sample comes from a study of high-grade serous ovarian cancer treatment subgroups. Turning to the study itself: Mean per sample: around 13,000 reads, around 7,100 unique TCR beta rearrangements. The study's findings and limits: Higher neoantigen levels went with greater TCR clonal relatedness. Only CDR3 was analyzed; CDR1 and CDR2 were not. Tumors within one patient showed repertoire similarity of about 0.095 to 0.85.

The tumor samples were collected prior to definitive surgery or chemotherapy. Germline loops: CDR1 SGHRS, CDR2 YFSETQ. Germline trimming cut 3 bases from V and 0 bases from J; bases unmatched to any gene: 9. The CDR3 has 16 residues. Assay used: immunoSEQ multiplex PCR; TCRdb lists only in-frame clones, some missing. The sample lists some 10,000 clones; about 63% were seen once. The V and J genes are TRBV5-1 and TRBJ2-7; 7 bases are shared with TRBD1. The sequenced sample consisted of tumor tissue. The source of this sequence is a human donor with high-grade serous ovarian cancer. The chain's CDR3 is CASSYRTGLSSYEQYF. In DNA, the CDR3 is TGCGCCAGCAGCTACCGGACAGGTCTGAGCTCCTACGAGCAGTACTTC.